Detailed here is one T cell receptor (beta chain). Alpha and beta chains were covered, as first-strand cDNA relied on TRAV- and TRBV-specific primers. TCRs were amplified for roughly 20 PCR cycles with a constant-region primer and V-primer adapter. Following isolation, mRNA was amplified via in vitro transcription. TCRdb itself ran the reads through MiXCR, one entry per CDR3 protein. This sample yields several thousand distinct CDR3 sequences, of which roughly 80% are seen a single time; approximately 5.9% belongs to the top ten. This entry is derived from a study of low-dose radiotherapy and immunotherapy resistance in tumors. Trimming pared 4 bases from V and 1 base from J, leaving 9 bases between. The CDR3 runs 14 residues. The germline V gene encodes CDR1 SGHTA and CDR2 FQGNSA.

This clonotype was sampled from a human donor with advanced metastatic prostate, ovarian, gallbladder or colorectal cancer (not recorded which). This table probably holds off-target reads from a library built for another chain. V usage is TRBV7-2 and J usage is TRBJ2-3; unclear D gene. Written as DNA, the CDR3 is TGTGCCAGCAGCTCCCGATGGGGCACAGATACGCAGTATTTT. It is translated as CASSSRWGTDTQYF.